Below, 20 T cell receptor beta chains from the same sample are listed, as sequenced in a study of blood T cell repertoires in COVID-19. TCRdb's copy holds only in-frame clones and misses some; the assay was immunoSEQ multiplex PCR. The sample includes under 300,000 clones, approximately 79% of them seen just once. Sequenced input: peripheral blood. Receptors were obtained from a woman older than 75 with active or convalescent COVID-19.

This clone was found many times. At one end the junction does not follow the germline gene, possibly because of a read error. CDR3 region: CASSDGRPGRDF. DNA of the CDR3: TGTGCCAGCAGTGACGGGAGGCCCGGCAGAGACTTC. The rearrangement links TRBV6-1 to TRBJ2-5; 7 nucleotides line up with TRBD2. CDR1 is MNHNS, CDR2 SASEGT, per germline. The CDR3 covers 12 residues.

Here the CDR3 DNA reads TGTGCCAGCACCTCCACTGGAGGCACTGAAGCTTTCTTT. Amino acid sequence: CASTSTGGTEAFF. The rearrangement uses TRBV2 and TRBJ1-1; D gene unclear. V was clipped by 7 bases and J by 4 bases, with 13 bases between them. The CDR3 has 13 amino acids. Germline CDR1 reads SNHLY; CDR2 reads FYNNEI.

This clone was found a few times. The J gene is TRBJ1-5, the V gene TRBV18; D is perhaps TRBD1 (6 bases). With 6 bases removed from V and 2 bases from J, the gap between germline ends came to 17 bases. Germline CDR1 and CDR2: KGHSH and LQKENI. CDR3 length: 16 residues. CDR3 residues: CASSLGGAGGNQPQHF. In nucleotides, the CDR3 is TGTGCCAGCTCCCTTGGGGGGGCAGGCGGCAATCAGCCCCAGCATTTT.

The rearrangement joins TRBV12-3 or TRBV12-4 to TRBJ2-7; D not certain. V lost 1 base and J lost 5, with 9 bases in between. This CDR3 spans 13 amino acids. The CDR3 nucleotides read TGTGCCAGCAGTTTAGTTGAGGCCGACGAGCAGTACTTC. Encoded protein: CASSLVEADEQYF.

The CDR3 DNA reads as TGTGCCAGCAGCTTGGAAAGCGGGGGGGCCCAAGAGACCCAGTACTTC. Protein: CASSLESGGAQETQYF. The chain has TRBV5-6 and TRBJ2-5, with 10 bases aligning to TRBD2. The V gene end was trimmed by 0 bases and the J gene end by 1 base; junction bases not matched to a gene: 3. In germline, CDR1 is SGHDT, CDR2 YYEEEE. CDR3 length: 16 amino acids.

The chain is built from TRBV6-5 and TRBJ1-3; D not certain. The CDR3 length is 12 residues. Germline V gene data show CDR1 as MNHEY and CDR2 as SVGAGI. Trimming left V 2 bases short and J 4 bases short, with 3 bases between. The CDR3 DNA follows: TGTGCCAGCAGTTACGAGGGAAACACCATATATTTT. Encoded protein: CASSYEGNTIYF.

The J gene is TRBJ1-5, the V gene TRBV28; perhaps TRBD1 as D (5 bases). The CDR3 sequence is 15 residues long. Germline-derived CDR1 and CDR2 are MDHEN and SYDVKM. V dropped 3 bases and J dropped 2 bases, with 11 bases sitting between them. CDR3 loop: CASSFSAGRNQPQHF. CDR3 in DNA: TGTGCCAGCAGTTTTTCGGCAGGGCGCAATCAGCCCCAGCATTTT.

J is TRBJ1-1 and V is TRBV24-1; tentative D call: TRBD1 (6 bases). The CDR3 spans 13 residues. The V and J ends lost 10 bases and 5 bases respectively, with 16 bases between them. The germline V gene encodes CDR1 KGHDR and CDR2 SFDVKD. CDR3 sequence reads: CATRQQGNTEAFF. In DNA form, the CDR3 reads TGTGCCACTCGGCAACAGGGTAATACTGAAGCTTTCTTT.

The rearrangement uses TRBV5-4 and TRBJ2-3; 9 bases are shared with TRBD2. There are 15 residues in the CDR3. The germline gives CDR1 SGHNT, CDR2 YYREEE (reference sequence). The V segment lost 4 bases and the J segment 2 bases; nucleotides outside the gene matches: 5. Here the CDR3 reads CASSAGGPYTDTQYF. The CDR3 DNA reads TGTGCCAGCAGCGCGGGGGGGCCGTACACAGATACGCAGTATTTT.

Of note for this clone: This CDR3 is also generated by other DNA sequences in the sample. The rearrangement links TRBV27 to TRBJ2-3; 9 positions agree with TRBD1. J was trimmed by 4 bases and V by 3 bases; bases with no gene match: 2. Germline-derived CDR1 and CDR2 are MNHEY and SMNVEV (reference sequence). The CDR3 extends over 14 amino acids. In nucleotides, the CDR3 is TGTGCCAGCAGTTTGGGACAGGGAGCAGATACGCAGTATTTT. This gives the protein CASSLGQGADTQYF.

This rearrangement joins TRBV19 to TRBJ1-5; possible D gene TRBD1, 6 bases. V lost 5 bases, J lost 0 bases, and 14 bases lay in between. The CDR3 is 16 amino acids. Germline V gives CDR1 LNHDA, CDR2 SQIVND (reference sequence). This CDR3 is CASSRRGGYSNQPQHF. For the CDR3, the DNA is TGTGCCAGTAGTCGGAGGGGGGGATATAGCAATCAGCCCCAGCATTTT.

The DNA for the CDR3 is TGCAGTGCTAGTTCGGCGGTACAGGTGGGAGAAAAACTGTTTTTT. This gives the protein CSASSAVQVGEKLFF. V is TRBV20-1 and J is TRBJ1-4; D is possibly TRBD1 (5 bases). CDR1 DFQATT and CDR2 SNEGSKA come from the germline V gene (reference sequence). This CDR3 region has 15 residues. V was clipped by 3 bases and J by 8 bases, with 19 bases between them.

V is TRBV28 and J is TRBJ1-2; D perhaps matches TRBD1 (6 bases). The CDR3 extends over 15 amino acids. Germline CDR1 MDHEN, CDR2 SYDVKM. V lost 1 base, J lost 4 bases, and 13 bases lay in between. The CDR3: CASSLLPQGSYGYTF. CDR3 DNA sequence: TGTGCCAGCAGTTTATTGCCTCAGGGGAGCTATGGCTACACCTTC.

The gene calls are TRBV27 and TRBJ1-1; 7 nucleotides agree with TRBD1. CDR3 length: 14 amino acids. V shed 5 bases and J 10 bases; nucleotides not matched to a gene: 13. Germline lookup yields CDR1 MNHEY and CDR2 SMNVEV (reference sequence). The CDR3 DNA is TGTGCCAGCAGTCTCGGGACAGTAGGGGCTAGAGCTTTCTTT. As protein: CASSLGTVGARAFF.

The gene calls are TRBV19 and TRBJ1-6, with 10 bases lining up with TRBD1. This CDR3 comprises 12 residues. Germline assignment: CDR1 LNHDA and CDR2 SQIVND (reference sequence). V trimming: 5 bases; J trimming: 15 bases; junction bases outside the gene matches: 4. CDR3 coding DNA: TGTGCCAGTAGTTTGGGACAGGGGAACCTCCACTTT. Its translation is CASSLGQGNLHF.

In its sample, this clone was seen a few times. The chain recombines TRBV6-2 or TRBV6-3 with TRBJ2-5, with D perhaps matching TRBD2 (6 bases). The CDR3 has 15 residues. Germline CDR1 MNHEY, CDR2 SVGEGT. Deletions cut 6 bases from V and 5 bases from J, with 19 bases between. CDR3 in amino acids: CASSPRHRGGETQYF. CDR3 in DNA: TGTGCCAGCAGCCCCCGACACCGCGGAGGGGAGACCCAGTACTTC.

The chain recombines TRBV20-1 with TRBJ2-3; 11 positions agree with TRBD2. The ends lost 3 bases at V and 5 bases at J; junction bases unmatched: 10. This CDR3 has 16 residues. The germline V gene has CDR1 DFQATT and CDR2 SNEGSKA (reference sequence). The CDR3 protein is CSASAFSSGRKDTQYF. The CDR3 bases are TGCAGTGCTAGTGCTTTCTCTAGCGGGAGGAAAGATACGCAGTATTTT.

This chain links TRBV27 with TRBJ2-5; TRBD2 matches 12 bases. Germline CDR1 and CDR2: MNHEY and SMNVEV (reference sequence). V shed 0 bases and J 5 bases; nucleotides not matched to a gene: 7. The CDR3 runs to 17 residues. The CDR3 DNA reads as TGTGCCAGCAGTTTATCGGCTAGCGGGGGGGACGGGGAGACCCAGTACTTC. The encoded protein is CASSLSASGGDGETQYF.

In nucleotides, the CDR3 is TGTGCCAGCAGCTTGGGGACAGTTTACAATGAGCAGTTCTTC. Translating it yields CASSLGTVYNEQFF. The chain uses TRBV5-4 and TRBJ2-1; possibly TRBD1 for D (6 bases). The CDR3 totals 14 residues. Looked up from germline, CDR1 is SGHNT and CDR2 is YYREEE (reference sequence). The ends were cut back, 0 bases at V and 4 bases at J, with 8 bases in the middle.

This clone showed up just once. The V gene is TRBV11-3, the J gene TRBJ2-2, with 7 positions matching TRBD1. V gave up 4 bases and J gave up 4 bases; unmatched junction bases: 12. The CDR3 loop spans 17 amino acids. Per the germline V gene, CDR1 is SGHNT and CDR2 is YENEEA. In DNA form, the CDR3 reads TGTGCCAGCAGCTCAAGGACCCGGGACAGAGGCACCGGGGAGCTGTTTTTT. Protein sequence: CASSSRTRDRGTGELFF. Looking up the rest from reference TRBV11-3 and TRBJ2-2 gives the full variable domain: EAGVVQSPRYKIIEKKQPVAFWCNPISGHNTLYWYLQNLGQGPELLIRYENEEAVDDSQLPKDRFSAERLKGVDSTLKIQPAELGDSAVYLCASSSRTRDRGTGELFFGEGSRLTVL.